This T cell receptor beta chain was documented in a study of blood T cells in healthy people across ages. Study in general: Per two T cells, template switching captured roughly one barcoded beta molecule.

This clonotype showed up just a few times. The second PCR ran roughly 7 to 12 cycles with a sample-barcoded 5' primer and J-beta primers. Using its own MiXCR run on the 5' RACE reads, TCRdb lists one record per CDR3 protein. The data hold about 1.4 million distinct CDR3 sequences, with roughly 64% observed a single time. The donors, all healthy, were Caucasians living in Russia, aged about 6 to 90. Trimming cost V 7 bases and J 0 bases, with 21 bases left between them. CDR3 length equals 18 residues. The clonotype was recovered from a man aged 18 to 29 in good health. The rearrangement links TRBV12-3 or TRBV12-4 to TRBJ2-2, with a tentative D call TRBD1 (6 bases). The sequencing input was blood. This chain's CDR3 is CASKGHPKGGANTGELFF. The CDR3 DNA follows: TGTGCCAGCAAGGGACACCCCAAAGGAGGAGCGAACACCGGGGAGCTGTTTTTT.